Below, 8 T cell receptor beta chains from the same sample are listed, as sequenced in a study of blood T cell repertoires in COVID-19. Data came from immunoSEQ multiplex PCR; TCRdb stores just in-frame clones and leaves some out. The data contain fewer than 300,000 clones, about 89% of them singletons. Specimen: peripheral blood. The receptor set was obtained from a woman aged 25-40 years with COVID-19, enrolled during active disease.

This chain connects TRBV5-1 to TRBJ2-5; 8 bases agree with TRBD1. The CDR3 runs 15 residues. Germline CDR1 reads SGHRS; CDR2 reads YFSETQ. Trimming cost V 4 bases and J 3 bases; bases outside gene matches: 8. This chain's CDR3 is CASSPSPGQEETQYF. Written as DNA, the CDR3 is TGCGCCAGCAGCCCGTCCCCGGGACAGGAAGAGACCCAGTACTTC.

This chain connects TRBV30 to TRBJ2-1; D may be TRBD2 (6 bases). CDR1 and CDR2 from the germline V gene are GTSNPN and SVGIG (reference sequence). The CDR3 is made up of 14 amino acids. With 3 bases removed from V and 6 bases from J, the gap between germline ends came to 15 bases. The DNA of the CDR3 is TGTGCCTGGAGCCTTTTAAGCGGGTCCAATGAGCAGTTCTTC. Amino acids: CAWSLLSGSNEQFF. Based on the CDR3 plus reference TRBV30 and TRBJ2-1, the full variable domain is SQTIHQWPATLVQPVGSPLSLECTVEGTSNPNLYWYRQAAGRGLQLLFYSVGIGQISSEVPQNLSASRPQDRQFILSSKKLLLSDSGFYLCAWSLLSGSNEQFFGPGTRLTVL.

This rearrangement joins TRBV30 to TRBJ1-1, with 9 bases that match TRBD1. The V and J ends lost 6 bases and 8 bases, in that order; junction bases with no gene match: 7. There are 12 residues in the CDR3. CDR1 is GTSNPN and CDR2 is SVGIG in the germline V gene (reference sequence). CDR3 sequence reads: CACHPQGAEAFF. The CDR3 DNA follows: TGTGCCTGCCACCCACAGGGGGCGGAAGCTTTCTTT.

The chain recombines TRBV5-4 with TRBJ1-1; the D is unclear. V lost 3 bases, J lost 4 bases, and 7 bases lay in between. The germline gives CDR1 SGHNT, CDR2 YYREEE (reference sequence). The CDR3 runs to 12 residues. The CDR3 nucleotides are TGTGCCAGCAGCTCAACGGGCACTGAAGCTTTCTTT. It specifies CASSSTGTEAFF.

V and J are TRBV24-1 and TRBJ2-1; D ambiguous. The V end lost 3 bases, the J end lost 5 bases, and 10 bases lay between the germline ends. This CDR3 region has 14 residues. Germline V CDR1 and CDR2: KGHDR, SFDVKD. CDR3 loop: CATSDPQMHNEQFF. CDR3 DNA: TGTGCCACCAGTGATCCACAGATGCACAATGAGCAGTTCTTC.

In nucleotides, the CDR3 is TGTGCCAGCAAGGGGGTGGATCGCATCTCTGGAAACACCATATATTTT. Translation: CASKGVDRISGNTIYF. This chain joins TRBV7-2 and TRBJ1-3; perhaps TRBD1 as D (6 bases). The V gene's germline CDR1 is SGHTA and CDR2 FQGNSA. This CDR3 spans 16 amino acids. The germline V and J ends were trimmed by 7 bases and 0 bases, with 16 bases remaining between them.

The gene calls are TRBV7-9 and TRBJ1-5, with a weak D call TRBD1 (6 bases). The length of the CDR3 is 15 residues. Germline V gene lookup returns CDR1 SEHNR and CDR2 FQNEAQ (reference sequence). Trimming cost V 7 bases and J 3 bases, with 16 bases left between them. DNA of the CDR3: TGTGCCAGCACCGAGGGGGGGAAAGACAATCAGCCCCAGCATTTT. Translating gives CASTEGGKDNQPQHF.

This clone was found once. The chain employs TRBV5-8 and TRBJ1-5, with TRBD1 identical over 8 bases. Per germline, CDR1 SGHTS and CDR2 YDEGEE. V was pared by 5 bases and J by 3 bases, with 7 bases of the junction left unmatched. This CDR3 comprises 15 residues. CDR3 nucleotide sequence: TGTGCCAGCAGTCACGGACAGGGTATCAATCAGCCCCAGCATTTT. It translates to CASSHGQGINQPQHF.